This T cell receptor (beta chain) was documented in a study of siplizumab effects on memory and regulatory T cells (dated by TCRdb to between 2018 and 2020). For the wider study: The study examined how the anti-CD2 antibody siplizumab affects alloreactive T-cell subsets in allogeneic mixed lymphocyte reactions built from human PBMCs.

In three donor pairs, further sequencing was done on unstimulated CD8+ naive, CD4+ memory, CD8+ TEMRA, CD4+ naive and CD8+ effector memory subsets. Sorted unstimulated T cells and proliferating T cells recovered from mixed lymphocyte reactions underwent TCRbeta CDR3 sequencing. Fresh whole blood from 9 to 10 HLA-typed healthy donors served as the source for isolating PBMCs. Broader findings and caveats from the paper: The cumulative frequency of alloreactive sequences that could be traced back to unstimulated CD4+ memory T cells was significantly reduced by siplizumab. The suppressive function of proliferating Tregs from siplizumab cultures was not functionally confirmed. A naive or memory phenotype could not be assigned to roughly 75-95% of proliferating CD4+ or CD8+ clones. Of the alloreactive CD4+ clones that could be mapped, the Treg-derived share averaged about 70% with siplizumab compared with around 25% in control reactions. Unstimulated naive T cells appeared more diverse than memory T cells, and naive cells seemed to contribute substantially to the alloresponse. Because sequences at frequencies below about 10^-5 were poorly captured, only a minor fraction of alloreactive clones could be mapped back to unstimulated subsets.

Libraries were prepared through the immunoSEQ multiplex PCR assay. Each sample had some 9.7 x 10^4 TCR templates assayed by the deep sequencing platform. Genomic DNA extracted from sorted T cells was used for TCRbeta CDR3 sequencing. As for the authors' bioinformatics: The R programming language was used for clonal analysis of TCRbeta CDR3 data. Alloreactive CD4+ and CD8+ clones were defined by comparing unstimulated samples with post-reaction CFSE-low samples. Regulatory or non-regulatory origin was assigned to alloreactive CD4+ clones by matching of sequences to sorted unstimulated Treg and non-Treg repertoires. In its TCRdb copy, this immuneACCESS table keeps in-frame sequences only and misses some clones. Where compared with another copy, unresolved V genes explain less than half of these, and the others have no known cause. The D gene and trimming were derived from the DNA, and the V and J assignments and clone size from that table. For this sample there are about 91,000 clones; roughly 96% appear just once. 0.031% of the sample belongs to the ten largest clones.

Points on this clone: Its antigen remains undetermined. The record has no base qualities; no much larger clone is one base away.

The V end loses 1 base and the J end loses 4 bases, and a stretch of 3 bases separates them. The CDR3 goes from the cysteine to the phenylalanine over 12 residues. The CDR3 DNA has 36 bases and is translated from base 1. The germline V gene encodes CDR1 MNHNY and CDR2 SVGAGI (reference sequence). This chain joins TRBV6-6 to TRBJ2-3; a confident D gene designation cannot be given. This receptor was identified in a human donor in good health. Sequences were obtained from naive CD4+ T cells sorted from blood. Reading the label with the study, this specimen's cell subset or site is: unstimulated naive T cells. The sequenced DNA: TGTGCCAGCAGTTACTTCGCAGATACGCAGTATTTT. This is translated as CASSYFADTQYF.